This TCR beta chain was captured in a study of T-cell reconstitution after alpha-beta-depleted transplantation in children (dated by TCRdb to about 2016). Looking at the study overall: Using TCR repertoire profiling, the study quantitatively followed how T-cell immune reconstitution unfolded in children after TCRalphabeta/CD19-depleted allogeneic hematopoietic cell transplantation.

From its cysteine to its phenylalanine, the CDR3 spans 15 amino acids. Only the CDR3 DNA is retained, 45 bases long and in frame from the first base. The germline V end is reduced by 7 bases and the J end by 4 bases; junction bases left unmatched: 9. In the germline V gene, CDR1 corresponds to SNHLY and CDR2 to FYNNEI. This clonotype was counted between two and nine times. It has no known antigen specificity. It has no much larger one-base neighbor in the sample; base qualities were not kept. The treatment or condition label on this specimen signifies: allogeneic hematopoietic cell transplantation with graft depleted of TCRalphabeta T cells and CD19 B cells. The transplant recipients were children given TCRalphabeta/CD19-depleted allogeneic hematopoietic cell grafts. Libraries were built with PCR. Sequencing relied on an Illumina HiSeq 2500. TCR library preparation used molecular barcoding, with unique molecular identifiers applied to normalize quantification of the TCRbeta repertoire. TCRdb ran its own pipeline on the public reads, namely fastp trimming at Q25 and MiXCR clone calling, and kept in-frame beta chains. Every CDR3 protein is listed once, alongside the most common genes and DNA of its rows. Present in this sample are around 250,000 distinct CDR3 sequences, approximately 8% of which were seen just once. The ten most abundant clones make up almost 6.5% of the sample.

Broad study findings and their caveats: The apparently early recovery of alphabetaT-cell counts about two months after transplant reportedly depended on only several hundred rapidly expanded clones that came from non-depleted graft cells. Over the following months the frequencies of hyperexpanded clones went down, and after one year T-cell counts and TCRbeta diversity were mostly credited to newly produced T cells. In some patients, the high TCRbeta diversity seen at day 60 was put down to recipient T cells and intrathymic progenitors that had survived conditioning.

The chain is encoded by TRBV2 joined to TRBJ1-3, with 8 bases matching TRBD1. This sample comprised PBMCs, mostly from graft donor cells, obtained 180 days after TCRalphabeta/CD19-depleted stem cell transplant. This clonotype was sampled from a male patient under 18 who had a stem cell transplant for acute lymphoblastic leukemia, so the T cells may come from the graft donor. The nucleotide sequence reads TGTGCCAGCACCGACCCCCGGACAGGGGGAAACACCATATATTTT. This encodes CASTDPRTGGNTIYF.